This TCR beta chain comes out of a study of T cell changes during pregnancy in multiple sclerosis. Method: immunoSEQ multiplex PCR; TCRdb's copy keeps in-frame clones and lacks some. This sample has 35,000 to 50,000 clones, with around nine tenths found just once. The trim removed 6 bases at V and 7 bases at J, leaving 13 bases unmatched. Germline V gene sequence: CDR1 MNHEY, CDR2 SMNVEV (reference sequence). CDR3 length equals 15 residues. The source was CD4+ T cells from peripheral blood mononuclear cells, collected in the first trimester of pregnancy. The chain has TRBV27 and TRBJ2-7, with TRBD1 matching over 9 bases. The source of this sequence is a female donor with multiple sclerosis, enrolled in a pregnancy study. This chain's CDR3 is CASRGPGQGGKEQYF. The CDR3 nucleotides read TGTGCCAGCAGGGGACCGGGACAGGGAGGTAAAGAGCAGTACTTC.